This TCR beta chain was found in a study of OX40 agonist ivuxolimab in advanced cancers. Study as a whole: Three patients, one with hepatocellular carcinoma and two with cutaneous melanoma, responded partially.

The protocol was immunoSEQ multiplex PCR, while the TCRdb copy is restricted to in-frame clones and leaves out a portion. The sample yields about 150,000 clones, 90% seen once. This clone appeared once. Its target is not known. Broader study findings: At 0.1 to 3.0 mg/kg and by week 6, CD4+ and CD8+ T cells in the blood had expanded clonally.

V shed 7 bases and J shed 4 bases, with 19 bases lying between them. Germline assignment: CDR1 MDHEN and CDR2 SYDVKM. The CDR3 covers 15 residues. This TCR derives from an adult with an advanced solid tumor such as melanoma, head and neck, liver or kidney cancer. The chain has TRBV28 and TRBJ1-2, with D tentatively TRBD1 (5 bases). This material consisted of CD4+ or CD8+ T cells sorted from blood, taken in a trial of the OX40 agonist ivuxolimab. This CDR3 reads CASIMLRQGGYGYTF. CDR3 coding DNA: TGTGCCAGCATTATGCTGCGGCAGGGCGGCTATGGCTACACCTTC.